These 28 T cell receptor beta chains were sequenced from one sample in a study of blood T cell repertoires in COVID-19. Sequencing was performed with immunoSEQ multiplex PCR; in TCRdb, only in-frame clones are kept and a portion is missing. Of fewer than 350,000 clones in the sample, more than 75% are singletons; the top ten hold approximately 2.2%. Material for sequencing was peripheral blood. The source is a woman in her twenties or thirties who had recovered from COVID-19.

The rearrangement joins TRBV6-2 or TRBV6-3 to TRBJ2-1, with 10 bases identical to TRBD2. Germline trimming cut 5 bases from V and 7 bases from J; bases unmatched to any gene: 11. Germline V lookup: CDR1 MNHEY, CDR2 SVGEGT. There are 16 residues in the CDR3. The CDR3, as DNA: TGTGCCAGCAGTGGTCATACTAGCGGGAATAGGAATGAGCAGTTCTTC. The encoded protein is CASSGHTSGNRNEQFF.

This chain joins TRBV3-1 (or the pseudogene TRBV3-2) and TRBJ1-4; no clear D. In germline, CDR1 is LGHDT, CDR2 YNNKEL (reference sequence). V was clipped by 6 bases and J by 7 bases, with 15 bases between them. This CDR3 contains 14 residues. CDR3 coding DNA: TGTGCCAGCAGTGACCCCCACTCAGGTGAAAAACTGTTTTTT. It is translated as CASSDPHSGEKLFF.

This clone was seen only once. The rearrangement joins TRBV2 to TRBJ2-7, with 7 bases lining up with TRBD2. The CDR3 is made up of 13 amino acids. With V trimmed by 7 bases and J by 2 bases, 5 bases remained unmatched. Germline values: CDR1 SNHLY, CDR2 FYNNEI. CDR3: CASKASGTYEQYF. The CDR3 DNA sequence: TGTGCCAGCAAGGCTAGCGGAACCTACGAGCAGTACTTC.

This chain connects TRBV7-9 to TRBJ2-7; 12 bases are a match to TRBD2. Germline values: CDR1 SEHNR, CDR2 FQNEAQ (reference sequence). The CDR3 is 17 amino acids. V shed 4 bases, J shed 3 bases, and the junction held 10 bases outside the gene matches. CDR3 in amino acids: CASSSLAGTSGLYEQYF. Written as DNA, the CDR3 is TGTGCCAGCAGCTCACTCGCCGGGACTAGCGGGCTCTACGAGCAGTACTTC.

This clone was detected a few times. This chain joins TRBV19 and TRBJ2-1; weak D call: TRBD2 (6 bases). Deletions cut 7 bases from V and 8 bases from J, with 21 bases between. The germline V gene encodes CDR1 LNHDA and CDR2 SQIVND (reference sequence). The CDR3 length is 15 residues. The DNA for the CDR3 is TGTGCCAGTAACTATGGTCCGGGAGCGTTGGATGAGCAGTTCTTC. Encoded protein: CASNYGPGALDEQFF.

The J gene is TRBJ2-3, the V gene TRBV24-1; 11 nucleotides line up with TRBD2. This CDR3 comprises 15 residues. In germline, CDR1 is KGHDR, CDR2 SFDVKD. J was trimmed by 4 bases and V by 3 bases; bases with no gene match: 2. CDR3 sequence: CATSDVAGGPDTQYF. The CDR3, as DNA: TGTGCCACCAGTGATGTAGCGGGGGGGCCAGATACGCAGTATTTT.

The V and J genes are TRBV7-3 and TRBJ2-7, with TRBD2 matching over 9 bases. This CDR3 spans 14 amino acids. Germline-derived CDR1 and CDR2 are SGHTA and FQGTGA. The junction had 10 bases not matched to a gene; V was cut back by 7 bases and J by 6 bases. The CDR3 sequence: CASKFSGSSSEQYF. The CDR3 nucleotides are TGTGCCAGCAAGTTTAGCGGGAGCTCTTCCGAGCAGTACTTC.

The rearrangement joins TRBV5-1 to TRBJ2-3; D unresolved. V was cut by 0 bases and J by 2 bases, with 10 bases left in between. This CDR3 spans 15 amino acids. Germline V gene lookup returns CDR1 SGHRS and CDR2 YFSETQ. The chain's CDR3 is CASSLAVGDTDTQYF. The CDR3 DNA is TGCGCCAGCAGCTTGGCCGTCGGTGACACAGATACGCAGTATTTT.

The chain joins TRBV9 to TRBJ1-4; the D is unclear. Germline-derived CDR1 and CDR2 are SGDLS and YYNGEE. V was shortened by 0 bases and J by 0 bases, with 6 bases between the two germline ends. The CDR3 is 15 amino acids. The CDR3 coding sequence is TGTGCCAGCAGCGTAGGGCGGGCAACTAATGAAAAACTGTTTTTT. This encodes CASSVGRATNEKLFF.

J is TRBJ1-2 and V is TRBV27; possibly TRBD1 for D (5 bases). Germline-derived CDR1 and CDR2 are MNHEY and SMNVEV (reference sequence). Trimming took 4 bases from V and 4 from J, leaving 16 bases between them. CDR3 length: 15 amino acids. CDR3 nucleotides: TGTGCCAGCAGTTCGGACACCCTTTTGGGCTATGGCTACACCTTC. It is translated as CASSSDTLLGYGYTF.

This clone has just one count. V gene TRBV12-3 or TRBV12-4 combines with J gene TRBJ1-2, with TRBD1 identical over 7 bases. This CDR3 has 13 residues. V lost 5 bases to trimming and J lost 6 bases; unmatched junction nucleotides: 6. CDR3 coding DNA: TGTGCCAGCAGTCTTACAGGGGTGGATGGCTACACCTTC. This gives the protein CASSLTGVDGYTF.

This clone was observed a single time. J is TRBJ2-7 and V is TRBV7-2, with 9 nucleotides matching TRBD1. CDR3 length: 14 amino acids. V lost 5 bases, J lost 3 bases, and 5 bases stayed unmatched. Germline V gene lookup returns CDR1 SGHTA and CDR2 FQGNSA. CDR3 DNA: TGTGCCAGCAGCCCGGGGACAGGGCTCTACGAGCAGTACTTC. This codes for CASSPGTGLYEQYF.

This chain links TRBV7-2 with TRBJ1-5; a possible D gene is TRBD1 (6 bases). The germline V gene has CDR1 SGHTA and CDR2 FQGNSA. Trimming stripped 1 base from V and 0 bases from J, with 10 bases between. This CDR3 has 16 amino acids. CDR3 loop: CASSLGDIYSNQPQHF. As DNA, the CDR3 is TGTGCCAGCAGCTTAGGGGACATTTATAGCAATCAGCCCCAGCATTTT. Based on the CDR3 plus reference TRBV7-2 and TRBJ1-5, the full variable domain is GAGVSQSPSNKVTEKGKDVELRCDPISGHTALYWYRQSLGQGLEFLIYFQGNSAPDKSGLPSDRFSAERTGGSVSTLTIQRTQQEDSAVYLCASSLGDIYSNQPQHFGDGTRLSIL.

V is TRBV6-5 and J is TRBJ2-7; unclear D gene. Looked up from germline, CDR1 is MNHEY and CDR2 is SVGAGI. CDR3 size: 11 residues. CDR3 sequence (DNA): TGTGTGTGTGGTCGCGGTTACGAGCAGTACTTC. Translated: CVCGRGYEQYF.

The DNA of the CDR3 is TGTGCCAGCACCGTTAGCGGGGGCACAGATACGCAGTATTTT. Translated: CASTVSGGTDTQYF. V gene TRBV7-2 combines with J gene TRBJ2-3; the match to TRBD2 covers 8 bases. The CDR3 extends over 14 amino acids. The V gene's germline CDR1 is SGHTA and CDR2 FQGNSA. Germline trimming cut 7 bases from V and 1 base from J; bases unmatched to any gene: 4.

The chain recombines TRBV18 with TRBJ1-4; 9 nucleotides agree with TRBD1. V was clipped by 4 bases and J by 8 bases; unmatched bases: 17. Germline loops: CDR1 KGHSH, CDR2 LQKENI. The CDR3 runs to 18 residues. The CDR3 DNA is TGTGCCAGCTCACGAATCTCGGGACAGGGCGCGGCGTTCGAAAAACTGTTTTTT. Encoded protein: CASSRISGQGAAFEKLFF.

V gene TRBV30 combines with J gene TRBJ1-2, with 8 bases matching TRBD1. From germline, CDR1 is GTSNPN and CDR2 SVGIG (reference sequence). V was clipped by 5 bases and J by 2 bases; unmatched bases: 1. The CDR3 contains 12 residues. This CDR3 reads CAWGDRNYGYTF. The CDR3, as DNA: TGTGCCTGGGGGGACAGGAACTATGGCTACACCTTC.

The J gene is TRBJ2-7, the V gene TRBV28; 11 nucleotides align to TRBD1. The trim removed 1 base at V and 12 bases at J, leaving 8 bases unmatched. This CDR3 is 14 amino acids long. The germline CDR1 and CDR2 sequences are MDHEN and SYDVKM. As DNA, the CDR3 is TGTGCCAGCAGTTTATCTGGACAGGGGGCAACCCCGTACTTC. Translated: CASSLSGQGATPYF.

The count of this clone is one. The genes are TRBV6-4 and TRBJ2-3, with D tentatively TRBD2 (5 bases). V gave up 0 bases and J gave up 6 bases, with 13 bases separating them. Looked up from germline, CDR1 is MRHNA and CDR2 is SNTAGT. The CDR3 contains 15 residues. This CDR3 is CASSDSMGSGDTQYF. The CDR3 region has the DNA TGTGCCAGCAGTGACTCGATGGGGTCGGGGGATACGCAGTATTTT.

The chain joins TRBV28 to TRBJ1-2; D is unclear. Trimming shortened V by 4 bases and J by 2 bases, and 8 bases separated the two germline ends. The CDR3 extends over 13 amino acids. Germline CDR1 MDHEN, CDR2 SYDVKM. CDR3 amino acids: CASSYPRNYGYTF. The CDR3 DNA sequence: TGTGCCAGCAGTTACCCCCGGAACTATGGCTACACCTTC.

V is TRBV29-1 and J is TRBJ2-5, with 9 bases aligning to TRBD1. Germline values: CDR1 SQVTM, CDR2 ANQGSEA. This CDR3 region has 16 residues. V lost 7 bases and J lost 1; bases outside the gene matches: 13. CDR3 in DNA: TGCAGCGCCAATCCGGGACAGGGCTTCTTCCAAGAGACCCAGTACTTC. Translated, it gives CSANPGQGFFQETQYF.

In DNA, the CDR3 is TGCGCCAGCACCTCAGACTCCAAGCAGATGACTTTCTTT. It is translated as CASTSDSKQMTFF. This chain connects TRBV10-1 to TRBJ1-1; D unresolved. Deletions cut 7 bases from V and 12 bases from J, with 21 bases between. The CDR3 is 13 amino acids. Germline CDR1 and CDR2: WNHNN and SYGVQD (reference sequence).

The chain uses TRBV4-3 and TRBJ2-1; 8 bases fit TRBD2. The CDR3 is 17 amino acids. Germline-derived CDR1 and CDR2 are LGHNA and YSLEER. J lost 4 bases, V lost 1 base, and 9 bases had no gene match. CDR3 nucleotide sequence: TGCGCCAGCAGCCAAGCCTTCTTGGCGGGAGGTTACAATGAGCAGTTCTTC. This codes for CASSQAFLAGGYNEQFF.

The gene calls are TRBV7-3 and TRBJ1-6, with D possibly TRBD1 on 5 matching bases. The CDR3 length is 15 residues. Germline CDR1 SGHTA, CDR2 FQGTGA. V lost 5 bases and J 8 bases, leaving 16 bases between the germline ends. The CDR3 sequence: CASSAQRGVDSPLHF. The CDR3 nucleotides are TGTGCCAGCAGCGCTCAGCGGGGGGTGGATTCACCCCTCCACTTT. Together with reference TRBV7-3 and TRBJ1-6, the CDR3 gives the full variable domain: GAGVSQTPSNKVTEKGKYVELRCDPISGHTALYWYRQSLGQGPEFLIYFQGTGAADDSGLPNDRFFAVRPEGSVSTLKIQRTERGDSAVYLCASSAQRGVDSPLHFGNGTRLTVT.

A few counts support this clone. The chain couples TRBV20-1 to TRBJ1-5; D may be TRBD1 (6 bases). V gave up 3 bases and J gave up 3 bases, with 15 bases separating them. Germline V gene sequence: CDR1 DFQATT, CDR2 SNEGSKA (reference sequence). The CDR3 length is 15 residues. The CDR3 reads CSASRPGQINQPQHF. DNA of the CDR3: TGCAGTGCTAGTCGACCGGGACAAATCAATCAGCCCCAGCATTTT.

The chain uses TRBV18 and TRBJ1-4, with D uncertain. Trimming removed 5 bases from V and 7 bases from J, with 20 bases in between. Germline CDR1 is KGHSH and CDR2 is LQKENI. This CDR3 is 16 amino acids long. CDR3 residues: CASSTRVLSSSEKLFF. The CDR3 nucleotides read TGTGCCAGCTCAACCCGAGTACTCTCGTCTTCTGAAAAACTGTTTTTT.

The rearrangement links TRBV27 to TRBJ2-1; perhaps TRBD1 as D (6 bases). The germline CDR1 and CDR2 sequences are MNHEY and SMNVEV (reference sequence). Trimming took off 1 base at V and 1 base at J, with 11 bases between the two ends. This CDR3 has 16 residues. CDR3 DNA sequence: TGTGCCAGCAGTTTATGGCAGGGGAGTTCCTACAATGAGCAGTTCTTC. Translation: CASSLWQGSSYNEQFF.

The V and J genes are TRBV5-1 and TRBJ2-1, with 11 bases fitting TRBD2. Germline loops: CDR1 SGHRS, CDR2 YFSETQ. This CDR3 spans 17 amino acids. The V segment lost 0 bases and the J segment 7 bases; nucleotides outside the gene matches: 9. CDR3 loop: CASSLGSGGAFGNEQFF. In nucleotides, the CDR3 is TGCGCCAGCAGCTTGGGTAGCGGGGGGGCTTTTGGTAATGAGCAGTTCTTC. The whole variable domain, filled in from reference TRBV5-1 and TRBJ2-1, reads KAGVTQTPRYLIKTRGQQVTLSCSPISGHRSVSWYQQTPGQGLQFLFEYFSETQRNKGNFPGRFSGRQFSNSRSEMNVSTLELGDSALYLCASSLGSGGAFGNEQFFGPGTRLTVL.